The entry below gives a single T cell receptor beta chain sequence along with its context. Its antigen is not identified. These data originate in a study of OX40 agonist ivuxolimab in advanced cancers. Whole-study context: The eligibility criteria allowed prior anti-PD-1, anti-PD-L1 or anti-CTLA-4 therapy, and 40% had some. Of the patients, three showed partial responses, one with hepatocellular carcinoma and two with cutaneous melanoma.

The CDR3 sequence is 11 residues long. Per germline, CDR1 SQVTM and CDR2 ANQGSEA. V lost 3 bases and J 6 bases, leaving 6 bases between the germline ends. Sequencing was performed with immunoSEQ multiplex PCR; in TCRdb, only in-frame clones are kept and a portion is missing. The repertoire consists of 91,000 or so clones, with around 94% occurring once and the leading ten covering 0.18%. Study-level results: More expanded clones were found, on average, in CD8+ than in CD4+ T cells. Blood T cells, both CD4+ and CD8+, expanded clonally by week 6 at 0.1 to 3.0 mg/kg.

The gene calls are TRBV29-1 and TRBJ2-1; a weak D match, TRBD1 (5 bases). This receptor was obtained from an adult with an advanced solid tumor such as melanoma, head and neck, liver or kidney cancer. The sample consisted of CD4+ or CD8+ T cells sorted from blood, taken in a trial of the OX40 agonist ivuxolimab. The CDR3 here is CSVDGANEQFF. The DNA for the CDR3 is TGCAGCGTTGATGGGGCCAATGAGCAGTTCTTC.